This T cell receptor beta chain is from a study of early T cells in non-severe SARS-CoV-2 infection. Study-level background: Sequencing was performed on bulk RNA from unsorted whole blood, leaving chains unpaired. Study conclusions and caveats: Missing private and CD4 specificities, VDJdb matching favored anti-spike CD8 responses.

The CDR3 length is 13 residues. Germline V gives CDR1 DFQATT, CDR2 SNEGSKA (reference sequence). J gave up 4 bases and V 6 bases, and 7 bases lay outside the gene matches. Unique molecular identifiers were added to individual cDNA molecules. MiXCR, run by TCRdb on the 5' RACE reads, gives a single entry per CDR3 protein. The profile covers around 70,000 distinct CDR3 sequences, with more than 9% appearing a single time and 1.5% to 2% taken by the ten largest. To note about this clonotype: The target antigen is unknown.

The origin of this receptor is an adult who was a healthcare worker with PCR-confirmed SARS-CoV-2 infection or an uninfected control (not recorded which). The V gene is TRBV20-1, the J gene TRBJ1-2; 8 bases map to TRBD1. The source material was whole blood. In DNA form, the CDR3 reads TGCAGTGCCTTCCGGACAGGGCGCTATGGCTACACCTTC. It encodes CSAFRTGRYGYTF.